This entry lists 17 T cell receptor beta chains sequenced from one sample in a study of T cell changes during pregnancy in multiple sclerosis (dated by TCRdb to about 2019). The library came from the immunoSEQ multiplex PCR assay. In TCRdb, the immuneACCESS table is reduced to in-frame sequences with V and J assigned. These tables do not hold every clone; where another copy was compared, an unresolved V gene accounts for under half, and the others remain unexplained. In all, the sample holds 50,000 or so clones, and approximately 90% of those were seen once. The ten largest account for under 0.7% of the sample. This sample comprised CD4+ T cells from peripheral blood mononuclear cells, obtained after pregnancy. Every receptor here comes from a female donor with multiple sclerosis, enrolled in a pregnancy study.

The gene calls are TRBV18 and TRBJ1-2; 8 positions match TRBD1. The CDR3 is made up of 20 amino acids. V trimming: 1 base; J trimming: 3 bases; junction bases outside the gene matches: 19. Germline assignment: CDR1 KGHSH and CDR2 LQKENI. Written as DNA, the CDR3 is TGTGCCAGCTCACCACTGGGCCCCCCCGGGACAGGCGGCAGGGACTATGGCTACACCTTC. Protein product: CASSPLGPPGTGGRDYGYTF.

The chain joins TRBV6-5 to TRBJ2-3, with unresolved D. This CDR3 has 15 residues. With 0 bases removed from V and 2 bases from J, the gap between germline ends came to 9 bases. From germline, CDR1 is MNHEY and CDR2 SVGAGI. The CDR3 DNA reads TGTGCCAGCAGTTACTCCCTATTGAACACAGATACGCAGTATTTT. Protein product: CASSYSLLNTDTQYF.

The chain has TRBV7-2 and TRBJ2-7, with 13 nucleotides matching TRBD2. Germline loops: CDR1 SGHTA, CDR2 FQGNSA. J lost 7 bases, V lost 0 bases, and 9 bases had no gene match. CDR3 length equals 17 residues. The CDR3 DNA reads as TGTGCCAGCAGCTTAGCGAGGTCGGGACTAGCGGGAAGTGAGCAGTACTTC. Translating gives CASSLARSGLAGSEQYF.

This sequence joins TRBV5-1 and TRBJ2-2, with D perhaps TRBD2 (6 bases). V gave up 0 bases and J gave up 3 bases, with 12 bases separating them. The CDR3 is made up of 16 amino acids. In germline, CDR1 is SGHRS, CDR2 YFSETQ. The CDR3 DNA reads TGCGCCAGCAGCTTGGACCCGGGAGCTTACACCGGGGAGCTGTTTTTT. Translated, it gives CASSLDPGAYTGELFF.

V is TRBV7-2 and J is TRBJ2-3; TRBD2 aligns across 9 bases. This CDR3 spans 16 amino acids. Trimming at V came to 3 bases and at J to 4 bases, leaving 8 bases not matched to a gene. Germline assignment: CDR1 SGHTA and CDR2 FQGNSA. CDR3 in DNA: TGTGCCAGCAGCTTTGTTAGCGGGAGTGTCGCAGATACGCAGTATTTT. Translated, it gives CASSFVSGSVADTQYF.

The V call is TRBV28, the J call TRBJ1-1; 7 bases align to TRBD1. CDR1 and CDR2 (germline): MDHEN, SYDVKM. V lost 2 bases, J lost 6 bases, and 6 bases stayed unmatched. The CDR3 has 14 residues. The CDR3 DNA is TGTGCCAGCAGTTTAGAACATCAGGGGGCTGAAGCTTTCTTT. Translating it yields CASSLEHQGAEAFF.

In this sample, this clone turned up a few times. The chain joins TRBV18 to TRBJ1-4, with 7 bases fitting TRBD1. CDR3 size: 14 residues. Looked up from germline, CDR1 is KGHSH and CDR2 is LQKENI. Trimming at V came to 4 bases and at J to 6 bases, leaving 5 bases not matched to a gene. CDR3 in DNA: TGTGCCAGCTCACGACAGGGAATCGATGAAAAACTGTTTTTT. It encodes CASSRQGIDEKLFF.

The chain links TRBV5-6 to TRBJ2-5; D is unresolved. Trimming stripped 0 bases from V and 2 bases from J, with 5 bases between. CDR3 size: 13 residues. Germline V CDR1 and CDR2: SGHDT, YYEEEE. CDR3 loop: CASSLARQETQYF. CDR3 DNA: TGTGCCAGCAGCTTGGCTCGGCAAGAGACCCAGTACTTC.

The V gene is TRBV10-3, the J gene TRBJ2-2, with D possibly matching TRBD1 (5 bases). With 4 bases removed from V and 0 bases from J, the gap between germline ends came to 9 bases. The CDR3 totals 15 residues. CDR1 is ENHRY, CDR2 SYGVKD, per germline. The CDR3 nucleotides are TGTGCCATCAGTGCTCAGGGATCGAACACCGGGGAGCTGTTTTTT. Its translation: CAISAQGSNTGELFF.

The V call is TRBV30, the J call TRBJ1-5; 9 positions agree with TRBD1. The germline CDR1 and CDR2 sequences are GTSNPN and SVGIG (reference sequence). The CDR3 spans 17 residues. Trimming took 3 bases from V and 1 from J; bases not matched to a gene: 10. DNA of the CDR3: TGTGCCTGGAGCAATCCGACGGACAGGGGAAGCAATCAGCCCCAGCATTTT. This translates into CAWSNPTDRGSNQPQHF.

V and J are TRBV5-3 and TRBJ1-5; 9 bases agree with TRBD1. TRBV5-3 is assigned to the ORF class and has an uncertain function. V lost 1 base and J lost 1; bases outside the gene matches: 15. The CDR3 is made up of 20 amino acids. CDR3 residues: CARSLPSTKTGTGSNQPQHF. CDR3 DNA sequence: TGTGCCAGAAGCTTGCCGTCAACTAAAACCGGGACAGGGAGCAATCAGCCCCAGCATTTT.

V and J are TRBV19 and TRBJ2-3, with a weak D call TRBD1 (5 bases). The CDR3 sequence is 14 residues long. V lost 10 bases, J lost 4 bases, and 18 bases lay in between. Germline CDR1 reads LNHDA; CDR2 reads SQIVND (reference sequence). The CDR3 DNA is TGTGCCACAACGTTGGGCAGGGCCTCAGATACGCAGTATTTT. It encodes CATTLGRASDTQYF.

V and J are TRBV11-3 and TRBJ2-5; 13 bases are shared with TRBD2. This CDR3 comprises 16 residues. The germline V gene has CDR1 SGHNT and CDR2 YENEEA. Trimming cost V 1 base and J 4 bases; bases outside gene matches: 3. DNA of the CDR3: TGTGCCAGCAGCTTAGGACGGACTAGCGGGAGAGAGACCCAGTACTTC. Translating it yields CASSLGRTSGRETQYF.

The chain combines TRBV6-1 with TRBJ2-1, with 12 nucleotides matching TRBD2. The germline CDR1 and CDR2 sequences are MNHNS and SASEGT. V lost 2 bases and J lost 9; bases outside the gene matches: 8. The CDR3 has 16 amino acids. CDR3 amino acids: CASSEIRTSGKGEQFF. For the CDR3, the DNA is TGTGCCAGCAGTGAAATAAGGACTAGCGGGAAAGGTGAGCAGTTCTTC.

This rearrangement joins TRBV7-9 to TRBJ2-7; D gene ambiguous. Germline lookup yields CDR1 SEHNR and CDR2 FQNEAQ (reference sequence). The CDR3 length is 12 residues. Trimming removed 5 bases at V and 2 bases at J, with 7 bases between. The CDR3 DNA sequence: TGTGCCAGCAGCCCGTCAGCCTACGAGCAGTACTTC. It specifies CASSPSAYEQYF.

V is TRBV6-5 and J is TRBJ2-4; 10 nucleotides line up with TRBD1. The V gene end was trimmed by 1 base and the J gene end by 6 bases; junction bases not matched to a gene: 6. CDR1 and CDR2 (germline): MNHEY, SVGAGI. This CDR3 is built from 16 residues. DNA of the CDR3: TGTGCCAGCAGTTACTTGGGACAGGGGTTTCCAAACATTCAGTACTTC. Its protein is CASSYLGQGFPNIQYF.

The V gene is TRBV11-3, the J gene TRBJ2-5; no clear D. This CDR3 spans 13 amino acids. Germline-derived CDR1 and CDR2 are SGHNT and YENEEA. Trimming removed 1 base from V and 0 bases from J, with 3 bases in between. In DNA form, the CDR3 reads TGTGCCAGCAGCTTAGCCTACCAAGAGACCCAGTACTTC. It yields the protein CASSLAYQETQYF.